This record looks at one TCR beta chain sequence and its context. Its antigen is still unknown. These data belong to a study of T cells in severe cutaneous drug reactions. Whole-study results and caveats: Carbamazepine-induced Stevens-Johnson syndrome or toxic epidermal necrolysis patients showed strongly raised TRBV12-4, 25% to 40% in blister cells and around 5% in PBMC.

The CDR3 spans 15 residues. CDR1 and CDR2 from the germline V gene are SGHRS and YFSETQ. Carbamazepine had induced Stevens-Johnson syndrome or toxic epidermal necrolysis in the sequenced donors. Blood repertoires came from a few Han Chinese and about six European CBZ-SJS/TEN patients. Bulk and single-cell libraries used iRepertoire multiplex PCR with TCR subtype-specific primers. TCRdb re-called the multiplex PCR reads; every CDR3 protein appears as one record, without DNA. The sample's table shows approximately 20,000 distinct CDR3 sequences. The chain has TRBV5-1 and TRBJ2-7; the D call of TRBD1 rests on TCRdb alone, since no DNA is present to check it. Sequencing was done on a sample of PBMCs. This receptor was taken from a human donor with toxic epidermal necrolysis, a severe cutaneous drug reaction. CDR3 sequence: CASRGGQGRSYEQYF.